This T cell receptor (beta chain) was profiled in a study of PD-1 blockade in classical Hodgkin lymphoma (dated by TCRdb to about 2020). Study-level background: Nivolumab dosing was 3 mg/kg intravenously every 2 weeks, continuing until either disease progression or unacceptable toxicity. The study used TCR beta sequencing and CyTOF to define a peripheral blood immune signature of response to PD-1 blockade in classical Hodgkin lymphoma. General findings and caveats noted by the study authors: Trial patients with a complete response had baseline diversity similar to that of newly diagnosed patients, while partial responders and progressors had significantly lower diversity. Baseline TCR diversity was reported to be lower in newly diagnosed patients than in healthy donors and to be lower still in relapsed/refractory patients. Lower diversity was seen in patients whose nivolumab began less than 1 year after ASCT, and these patients were left out of later analyses so that immune reconstitution would not confound the results. CD4+ but not CD8+ TCR diversity rose significantly by C4D1 (p=0.0027 vs p=0.16), most apparent in complete responders (p=0.02). The study was limited to a single clinical trial cohort, and causes of repertoire differences, possibly disease activity or prior therapy, remained undefined.

To note about this clone: Its cognate antigen has yet to be identified. Within one base of it there is no much larger clone, and no base qualities were kept.

The sample's time point label, in plain terms: cycle 1 day 1 (C1D1), immediately before nivolumab initiation. Every trial patient had relapsed following autologous stem cell transplantation, and prior brentuximab vedotin exposure was what differed among cohorts A, B and C. Using a Miltenyi CD4+ T cell isolation kit, CD4+ T cells were purified from thawed PBMCs through magnetic negative selection. A total of under 70 patients with relapsed/refractory classical Hodgkin lymphoma made up the trial cohort, and each patient's best overall response was complete response, partial response or progressive disease. Trial patients were treated with single-agent nivolumab in the multi-cohort phase II CheckMate 205 trial. An independent review committee assessed best overall response using the 2007 International Working Group response criteria. Trial PBMCs were obtained immediately prior to nivolumab initiation (C1D1) and on therapy at cycle 2 day 1 and cycle 4 day 1. Peripheral blood was collected in 8 mL Vacutainer Cell Preparation Tubes, from which PBMCs were isolated by centrifugation and then cryopreserved. Purified CD4+ and CD8+ fractions were generated only in cases for which an additional PBMC sample was available. Magnetically labelled cells were depleted on LS columns in a quadroMACS separator, and the flow-through was collected as the purified fraction.

The Qiagen DNeasy kit was used to extract genomic DNA from unsorted PBMCs and from the negatively selected CD4+ and CD8+ fractions. TCR beta CDR3 regions were subjected to amplification by immunoSEQ multiplex PCR with primers that anneal to V and J segments. A synthetic immune receptor repertoire was used to minimize amplification bias, and any residual bias was removed computationally once sequencing was done. Per the original workflow: Custom Python scripts were used to quantify repertoire diversity as the Shannon entropy index. The unsorted, CD4+ and CD8+ repertoires were each analyzed separately, with the exception of combined analyses, where CD4+ and CD8+ sequences were merged in silico. A clone counted as expanded when the clone's frequency after treatment rose at least 2-fold relative to C1D1, and clones undetected at baseline were given a pseudocount of 0.5. Singleton clones were defined as clones with 0 or 1 copy at C1D1, and non-singleton clones were defined as clones with 2 or more copies. By matching protein sequences in sorted samples from the same patient, clones expanded in unsorted samples were annotated as CD4+, CD8+ or unknown. Wilcoxon tests on paired samples were used to test diversity changes from C1D1 to C4D1. TCRdb stores this immuneACCESS table with in-frame sequences only. Part of the clones is absent; in the studies checked, under half of the shortfall reflects unresolved V genes, and no reason is known for the rest. V and J calls and clone size come straight from that table; D and trimming were deduced from the DNA. The sample records around 23,000 clones, 84% of which are singletons. In total, the top ten clones hold around 1.8% of the sample.

The sequence derives from a human donor with classical Hodgkin lymphoma. This specimen was CD4+ T cells from blood, taken at baseline.

In nucleotides, the sequence is TGTGCCAGCACCGTCGCGAACACCGGGGAGCTGTTTTTT. Its protein is CASTVANTGELFF. The V gene is TRBV2 and the J gene is TRBJ2-2, with no confident D gene call. The trim is 7 bases for V and 0 bases for J, with a gap of 6 bases between the germline ends. Measured from the cysteine to the phenylalanine, the CDR3 is 13 residues long. The CDR3 DNA has 39 bases and is translated from base 1. CDR1 and CDR2 (SNHLY, FYNNEI) derive from the germline V gene.